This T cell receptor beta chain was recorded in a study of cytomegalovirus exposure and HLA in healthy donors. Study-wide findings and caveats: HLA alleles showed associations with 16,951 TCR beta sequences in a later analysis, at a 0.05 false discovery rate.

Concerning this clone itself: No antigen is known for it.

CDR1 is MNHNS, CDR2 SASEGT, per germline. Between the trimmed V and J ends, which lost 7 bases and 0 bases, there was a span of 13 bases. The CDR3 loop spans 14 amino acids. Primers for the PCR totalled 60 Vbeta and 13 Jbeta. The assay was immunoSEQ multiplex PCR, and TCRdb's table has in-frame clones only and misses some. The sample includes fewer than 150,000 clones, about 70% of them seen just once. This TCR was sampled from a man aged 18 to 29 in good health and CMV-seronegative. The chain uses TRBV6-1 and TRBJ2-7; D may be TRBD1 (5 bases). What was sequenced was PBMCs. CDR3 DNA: TGTGCCAGCATCTTTGGAGACAGCTCCTACGAGCAGTACTTC. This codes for CASIFGDSSYEQYF.